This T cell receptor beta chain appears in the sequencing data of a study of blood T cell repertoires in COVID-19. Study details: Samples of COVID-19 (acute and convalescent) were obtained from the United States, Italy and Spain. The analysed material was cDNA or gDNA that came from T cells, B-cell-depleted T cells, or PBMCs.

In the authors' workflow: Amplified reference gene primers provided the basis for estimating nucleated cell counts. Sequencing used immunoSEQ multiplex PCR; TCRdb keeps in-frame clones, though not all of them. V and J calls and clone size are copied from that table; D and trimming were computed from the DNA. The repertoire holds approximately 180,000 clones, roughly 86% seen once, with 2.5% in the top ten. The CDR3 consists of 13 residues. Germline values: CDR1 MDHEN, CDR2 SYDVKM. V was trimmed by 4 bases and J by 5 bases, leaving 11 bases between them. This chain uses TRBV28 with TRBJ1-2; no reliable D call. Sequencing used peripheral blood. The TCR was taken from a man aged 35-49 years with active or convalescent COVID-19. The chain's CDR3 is CASSSTARYGYTF. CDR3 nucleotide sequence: TGTGCCAGCAGTTCCACCGCCAGGTATGGCTACACCTTC.